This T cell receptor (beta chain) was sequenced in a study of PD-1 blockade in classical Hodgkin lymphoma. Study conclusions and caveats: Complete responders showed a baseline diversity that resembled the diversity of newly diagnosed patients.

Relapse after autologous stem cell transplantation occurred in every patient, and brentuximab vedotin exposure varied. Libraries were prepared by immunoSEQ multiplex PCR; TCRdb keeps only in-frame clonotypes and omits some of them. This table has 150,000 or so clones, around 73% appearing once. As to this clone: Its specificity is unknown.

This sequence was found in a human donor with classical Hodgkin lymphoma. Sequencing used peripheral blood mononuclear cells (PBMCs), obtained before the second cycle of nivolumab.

CDR3 in DNA: TGTGCTAGTGGTGCCACAGGGTCCCACGAGCAGTACTTC. This sequence encodes CASGATGSHEQYF. The J gene is TRBJ2-7, the V gene TRBV12-5; a possible D gene is TRBD1 (6 bases). Germline lookup yields CDR1 LGHNT and CDR2 FRNRAP. The CDR3 runs 13 residues. The V gene lost 5 bases and the J gene lost 5 bases, with 13 bases spanning the gap.